This T cell receptor (beta chain) stems from a study of long-term antiretroviral therapy in people with HIV. V lost 1 base and J 3 bases, leaving 6 bases between the germline ends. CDR1 LNHDA and CDR2 SQIVND come from the germline V gene (reference sequence). The CDR3 is 13 amino acids. Run at survey level, the immunoSEQ assay was version v3.0. Using immunoSEQ multiplex PCR, the repertoire was profiled, and TCRdb retains in-frame clones only, with some absent. Here the sample spans about 19,000 clones, 91% being singletons. The chain links TRBV19 to TRBJ1-1, with D possibly matching TRBD1 (5 bases). The specimen comprised unsorted PBMCs, sampled 3 years after starting antiretroviral therapy. The sequence came from a man aged 50 or older with HIV. Here the CDR3 DNA reads TGTGCCAGTAGTATAGTACAGGACACTGAAGCTTTCTTT. Encoded protein: CASSIVQDTEAFF.